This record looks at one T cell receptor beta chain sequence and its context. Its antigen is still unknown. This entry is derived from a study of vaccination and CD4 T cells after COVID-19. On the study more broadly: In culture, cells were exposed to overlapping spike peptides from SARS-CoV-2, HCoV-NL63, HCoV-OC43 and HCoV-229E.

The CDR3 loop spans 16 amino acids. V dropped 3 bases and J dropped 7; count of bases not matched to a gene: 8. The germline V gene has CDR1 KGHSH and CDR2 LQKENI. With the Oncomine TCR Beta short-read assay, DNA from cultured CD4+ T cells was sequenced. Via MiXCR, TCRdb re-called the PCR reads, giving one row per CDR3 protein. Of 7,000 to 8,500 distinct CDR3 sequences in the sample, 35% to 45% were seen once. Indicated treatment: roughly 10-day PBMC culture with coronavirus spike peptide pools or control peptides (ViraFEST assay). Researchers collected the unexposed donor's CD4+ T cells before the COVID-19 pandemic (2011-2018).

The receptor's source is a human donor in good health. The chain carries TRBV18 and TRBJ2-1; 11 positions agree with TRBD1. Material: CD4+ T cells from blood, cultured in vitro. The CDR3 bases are TGTGCCAGCTCACCTCACCCGGGACAGGGGGGGAATGAGCAGTTCTTC. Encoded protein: CASSPHPGQGGNEQFF. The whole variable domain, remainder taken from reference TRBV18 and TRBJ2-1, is NAGVMQNPRHLVRRRGQEARLRCSPMKGHSHVYWYRQLPEEGLKFMVYLQKENIIDESGMPKERFSAEFPKEGPSILRIQQVVRGDSAAYFCASSPHPGQGGNEQFFGPGTRLTVL.